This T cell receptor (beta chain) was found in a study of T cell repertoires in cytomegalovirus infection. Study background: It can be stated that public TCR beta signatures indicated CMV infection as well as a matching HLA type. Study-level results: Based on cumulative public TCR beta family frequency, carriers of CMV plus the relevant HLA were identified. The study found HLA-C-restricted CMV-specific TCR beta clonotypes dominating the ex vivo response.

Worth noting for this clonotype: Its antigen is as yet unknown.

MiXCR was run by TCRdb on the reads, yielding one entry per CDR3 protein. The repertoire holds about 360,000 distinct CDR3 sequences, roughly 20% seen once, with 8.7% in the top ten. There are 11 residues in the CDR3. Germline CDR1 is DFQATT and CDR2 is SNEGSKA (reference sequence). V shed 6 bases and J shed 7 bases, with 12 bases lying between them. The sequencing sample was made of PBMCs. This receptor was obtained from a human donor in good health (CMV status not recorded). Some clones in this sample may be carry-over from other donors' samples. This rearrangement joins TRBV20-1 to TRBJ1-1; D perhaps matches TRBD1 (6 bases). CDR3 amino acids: CSAAGTSEAFF. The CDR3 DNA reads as TGCAGTGCCGCAGGGACAAGTGAAGCTTTCTTT.